Shown below are 17 T cell receptor beta chains from a single sample sequenced in a study of neurological immune-mediated disorders. Time point described: longitudinal time-point 1 (baseline). Each CDR3 protein is one row after TCRdb ran MiXCR on the 5' RACE reads. The table has tens of thousands of distinct CDR3 sequences, around 2.9% seen once; the top ten hold more than 7%. Sequencing input: PBMCs. The source is a woman aged 60-75 years with multiple sclerosis.

This clonotype was recorded at least ten times. The V call is TRBV27, the J call TRBJ2-6; 7 bases fit TRBD2. Germline values: CDR1 MNHEY, CDR2 SMNVEV (reference sequence). The CDR3 has 15 residues. J gave up 2 bases and V 6 bases, and 4 bases lay outside the gene matches. CDR3 loop: CASSVGGAGANVLTF. The CDR3 bases are TGTGCCAGCAGCGTGGGGGGGGCTGGGGCCAACGTCCTGACTTTC.

For this clonotype: A much larger clone differs by one base, so this may be a read error. V is TRBV6-5 and J is TRBJ2-4, with TRBD2 identical over 9 bases. V was pared by 7 bases and J by 8 bases, with 9 bases of the junction left unmatched. CDR3 length equals 14 residues. Germline V gene sequence: CDR1 MNHEY, CDR2 SVGAGI. The CDR3 here is CASNQRGAVDIQYF. As DNA, the CDR3 is TGTGCCAGCAACCAGCGGGGGGCAGTGGACATTCAGTACTTC.

This clonotype was found many times. The J gene is TRBJ2-3, the V gene TRBV5-6, with D perhaps matching TRBD1 or TRBD2 (5 bases each). Between the trimmed V and J ends, which lost 3 bases and 1 base, there was a span of 15 bases. The CDR3 consists of 16 residues. Germline V gives CDR1 SGHDT, CDR2 YYEEEE. The CDR3 nucleotides are TGTGCCAGCAGCTCTACAGGTGAGGGACGCACAGATACGCAGTATTTT. Its translation: CASSSTGEGRTDTQYF.

This clonotype has ten or more counts. V gene TRBV5-1 combines with J gene TRBJ1-1, with 7 bases lining up with TRBD1. The CDR3 covers 14 residues. Trimming at V came to 4 bases and at J to 5 bases, leaving 8 bases not matched to a gene. Per the germline V gene, CDR1 is SGHRS and CDR2 is YFSETQ. The CDR3 DNA follows: TGCGCCAGCAGCGGGACGACAGGGAGGACTGAAGCTTTCTTT. Protein sequence: CASSGTTGRTEAFF.

This clonotype was seen many times. One end of the junction does not line up with germline, which may come from a read error. The chain recombines TRBV27 with TRBJ2-5; 9 positions agree with TRBD1. CDR3 length: 12 residues. CDR1 and CDR2 (germline): MNHEY, SMNVEV (reference sequence). The CDR3 reads CASSQWRDREIF. As DNA, the CDR3 is TGTGCCAGCAGTCAATGGCGGGACAGGGAGATCTTC.

This clonotype showed up many times. J is TRBJ2-5 and V is TRBV5-1; perhaps TRBD2 as D (6 bases). In germline, CDR1 is SGHRS, CDR2 YFSETQ. This CDR3 is 12 amino acids long. The germline V and J ends were trimmed by 7 bases and 5 bases, with 12 bases remaining between them. In nucleotides, the CDR3 is TGCGCCAGCCAGGCGGGGCGGGAGACCCAGTACTTC. It translates to CASQAGRETQYF.

This clonotype was recorded many times. The chain links TRBV6-5 to TRBJ1-1; D is possibly TRBD1 (6 bases). In germline, CDR1 is MNHEY, CDR2 SVGAGI. CDR3 length: 15 residues. Deletions cut 4 bases from V and 1 base from J, with 13 bases between. The CDR3 DNA reads as TGTGCCAGCAGTTTCGACAGGACTAGGAACACTGAAGCTTTCTTT. The encoded protein is CASSFDRTRNTEAFF.

This clonotype was recorded at least ten times. The J gene is TRBJ2-2, the V gene TRBV5-1, with 15 positions matching TRBD2. Germline trimming cut 3 bases from V and 1 base from J; bases unmatched to any gene: 4. Germline V CDR1 and CDR2: SGHRS, YFSETQ. The CDR3 length is 18 residues. The CDR3 coding sequence is TGCGCCAGCAGCTCAGGACTAGCGGGGGGGTTGAACACCGGGGAGCTGTTTTTT. It specifies CASSSGLAGGLNTGELFF.

This clonotype was picked up many times. The chain has TRBV7-8 and TRBJ2-2; D may be TRBD1 (6 bases). CDR3 length equals 14 residues. CDR1 and CDR2 (germline): SGHVS, FQNEAQ. V shed 5 bases and J shed 3 bases, with 10 bases lying between them. The CDR3 DNA is TGTGCCAGCAGCCAGGACAGCTACACCGGGGAGCTGTTTTTT. Its protein is CASSQDSYTGELFF.

This chain joins TRBV9 and TRBJ2-7, with D possibly being TRBD1 (6 bases). Deletions cut 4 bases from V and 5 bases from J, with 19 bases between. This CDR3 is built from 15 residues. Germline values: CDR1 SGDLS, CDR2 YYNGEE. CDR3 loop: CASSLTGYMSHEQYF. The CDR3 region has the DNA TGTGCCAGCAGCCTTACAGGGTATATGTCTCACGAGCAGTACTTC.

In this sample, this clonotype turned up many times. The V gene is TRBV7-9, the J gene TRBJ1-1; a weak D match, TRBD1 (6 bases). The CDR3 has 13 residues. From germline, CDR1 is SEHNR and CDR2 FQNEAQ (reference sequence). V was cut by 5 bases and J by 1 base, with 8 bases left in between. In DNA, the CDR3 is TGTGCCAGCAGCCAACAGGGGAACACTGAAGCTTTCTTT. Its protein product is CASSQQGNTEAFF.

There are a few counts of this clonotype. One end of the junction varies from germline; a read error may be responsible. This sequence joins TRBV14 and TRBJ1-6, with D tentatively TRBD1 (6 bases). The CDR3 runs 17 residues. From germline, CDR1 is SGHDN and CDR2 FVKESK. The CDR3 region has the DNA TGTGCCAGCAGCCAAAGGTTTGCGGGGGCGCGGAATTCAACCCTCAACTTT. Translated: CASSQRFAGARNSTLNF.

This clonotype appeared many times. The V and J genes are TRBV5-1 and TRBJ2-2, with no clear D. Germline-derived CDR1 and CDR2 are SGHRS and YFSETQ. Trimming stripped 0 bases from V and 5 bases from J, with 8 bases between. The CDR3 spans 14 residues. This CDR3 is CASSLGAETGELFF. Written as DNA, the CDR3 is TGCGCCAGCAGCTTGGGTGCGGAGACCGGGGAGCTGTTTTTT.

The sample holds many counts of this clonotype. The rearrangement links TRBV5-1 to TRBJ2-5; D ambiguous. The CDR3 is 12 residues long. V was cut by 5 bases and J by 3 bases, with 8 bases left in between. CDR1 and CDR2 (germline): SGHRS, YFSETQ. CDR3 protein: CASSRTEETQYF. As DNA, the CDR3 is TGCGCCAGCAGTCGGACCGAAGAGACCCAGTACTTC.

This clonotype turned up a few times. The chain has TRBV27 and TRBJ2-2; D is ambiguous. The CDR3 is made up of 14 amino acids. Germline V gene sequence: CDR1 MNHEY, CDR2 SMNVEV (reference sequence). With 3 bases removed from V and 0 bases from J, the gap between germline ends came to 5 bases. The CDR3 nucleotides read TGTGCCAGCAGTTTTCAGTCGAACACCGGGGAGCTGTTTTTT. Its protein product is CASSFQSNTGELFF.

This clonotype was picked up many times. The gene calls are TRBV5-1 and TRBJ1-2; TRBD1 aligns across 7 bases. This CDR3 has 13 amino acids. Trimming took 4 bases from V and 8 from J; bases not matched to a gene: 8. CDR1 is SGHRS, CDR2 YFSETQ, per germline. CDR3 region: CASSPTGVDGYTF. The CDR3 DNA reads TGCGCCAGCAGCCCAACAGGGGTGGACGGCTACACCTTC.

This clonotype showed up many times. The chain uses TRBV5-1 and TRBJ2-7, with 10 bases matching TRBD2. The CDR3 contains 15 residues. J gave up 3 bases and V 0 bases, and 3 bases lay outside the gene matches. Looked up from germline, CDR1 is SGHRS and CDR2 is YFSETQ. CDR3 loop: CASSLDGTSVYEQYF. For the CDR3, the DNA is TGCGCCAGCAGCTTGGACGGGACTAGCGTCTACGAGCAGTACTTC.